Presented here are 6 T cell receptor beta chains from one specimen sequenced in a study of blood T cell repertoires in COVID-19. Here immunoSEQ multiplex PCR was the method, and the copy in TCRdb shows in-frame clones only, minus some. The sample includes tens of thousands of clones, roughly four fifths of them seen just once. Sequences were obtained from peripheral blood. The receptors come from a woman older than 75 with acute or convalescent COVID-19.

This clone came up a few times. This sequence joins TRBV18 and TRBJ1-2; 8 bases fit TRBD1. The CDR3 runs 15 residues. Germline trimming cut 6 bases from V and 4 bases from J; bases unmatched to any gene: 10. Germline V CDR1 and CDR2: KGHSH, LQKENI. This CDR3 is CASSPGQASSYGYTF. For the CDR3, the DNA is TGTGCCAGCTCGCCGGGACAGGCCTCTTCCTATGGCTACACCTTC.

The J gene is TRBJ1-5, the V gene TRBV27; TRBD1 matches at 9 bases. In germline, CDR1 is MNHEY, CDR2 SMNVEV (reference sequence). The J segment lost 14 bases and the V segment lost 2 bases, leaving 10 bases of the junction unmatched. The CDR3 is 14 residues long. CDR3 loop: CASSLGTGIGLEHF. DNA of the CDR3: TGTGCCAGCAGTTTAGGGACAGGGATAGGATTAGAGCATTTT.

This chain joins TRBV10-3 and TRBJ2-1; D is unclear. Trimming removed 3 bases at V and 6 bases at J, with 12 bases between. The CDR3 length is 14 residues. The germline CDR1 and CDR2 sequences are ENHRY and SYGVKD. The CDR3 spells CAISDSPPLNEQFF. Written as DNA, the CDR3 is TGTGCCATCAGTGACTCTCCCCCCCTCAATGAGCAGTTCTTC.

This rearrangement joins TRBV24-1 to TRBJ1-4; weak D call: TRBD1 (6 bases). The CDR3 totals 14 residues. Germline CDR1 reads KGHDR; CDR2 reads SFDVKD. V was pared by 3 bases and J by 2 bases, with 6 bases between. The CDR3 nucleotides are TGTGCCACCAGTGATAGGGGGACTAATGAAAAACTGTTTTTT. Protein sequence: CATSDRGTNEKLFF.

The chain uses TRBV24-1 and TRBJ2-3; 10 bases map to TRBD1. J gave up 6 bases and V 1 base, and 6 bases lay outside the gene matches. This CDR3 is built from 16 residues. Germline-derived CDR1 and CDR2 are KGHDR and SFDVKD. CDR3 coding DNA: TGTGCCACCAGTGATTTTGGGGGACAGGGGTGGGATACGCAGTATTTT. Translated, it gives CATSDFGGQGWDTQYF.

The rearrangement joins TRBV12-3 or TRBV12-4 to TRBJ1-2, with TRBD1 matching over 7 bases. Losses at the gene ends were 5 bases for V and 4 bases for J; bases not matched to a gene: 1. The CDR3 is 12 amino acids. The CDR3 nucleotides read TGTGCCAGCAGTGGGGACAGCTATGGCTACACCTTC. This encodes CASSGDSYGYTF.